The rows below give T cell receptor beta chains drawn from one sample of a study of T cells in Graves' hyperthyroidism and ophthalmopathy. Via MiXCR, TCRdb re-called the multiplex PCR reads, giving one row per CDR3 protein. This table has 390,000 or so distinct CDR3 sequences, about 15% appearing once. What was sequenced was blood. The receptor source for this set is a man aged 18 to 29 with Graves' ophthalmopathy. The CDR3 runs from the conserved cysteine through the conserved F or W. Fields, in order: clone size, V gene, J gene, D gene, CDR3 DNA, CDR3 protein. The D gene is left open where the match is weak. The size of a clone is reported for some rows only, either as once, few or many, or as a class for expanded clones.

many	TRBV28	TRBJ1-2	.	TGTGCCAGCAGTTTATCGGACAGAGGCTACACCTTC	CASSLSDRGYTF
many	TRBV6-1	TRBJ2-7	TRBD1	TGTGCCAGTCCGACCGGGACAGGGCACTCCTACGAGCAGTACTTC	CASPTGTGHSYEQYF
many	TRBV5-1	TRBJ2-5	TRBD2	TGCGCCAGCAGCCGAGGCACTAGCGGGGGGGAGACCCAGTACTTC	CASSRGTSGGETQYF
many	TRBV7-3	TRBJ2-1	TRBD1	TGTGCCAGCAGCTTATGGGACAGGGGAACCCATGAGCAGTTCTTC	CASSLWDRGTHEQFF
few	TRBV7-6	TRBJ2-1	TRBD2	TGTGCCAGCAGCCCCAGGGGGAGCGGGGGGGCGTTAAATGAGCAGTTCTTC	CASSPRGSGGALNEQFF
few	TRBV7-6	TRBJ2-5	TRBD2	TGTGCCAGTGGACTAGCAGAAGAGACCCAGTACTTC	CASGLAEETQYF
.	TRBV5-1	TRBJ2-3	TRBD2	TGCGCCAGCAGCAGGGCCCCCGGGGGGGATACGCAGTATTTT	CASSRAPGGDTQYF
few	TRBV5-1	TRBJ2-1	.	TGCGCCAGCAGCTTGAGTCCCCCAATCAGGGAGCAGTTCTTC	CASSLSPPIREQFF
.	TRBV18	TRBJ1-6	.	TGTGCCAGCTCACCACTAACAGGGAGCTCCTATAATTCACCCCTCCACTTT	CASSPLTGSSYNSPLHF
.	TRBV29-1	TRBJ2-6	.	TGTAGCGTTCCGGTAGAGGTCTCTGGGGCCAACGTCCTGACTTTC	CSVPVEVSGANVLTF
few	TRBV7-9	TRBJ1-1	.	TGTGCCAGCAGCACGCGGACGGGCACTGAAGCTTTCTTT	CASSTRTGTEAFF
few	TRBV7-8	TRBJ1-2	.	TGTGCCAGCAGCTTGACAGTAGCTAACTATGGCTACACCTTC	CASSLTVANYGYTF
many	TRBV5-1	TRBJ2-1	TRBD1	TGCGCCAGCAGGCCGCGACAGGGGGAAAGCTCCTACAATGAGCAGTTCTTC	CASRPRQGESSYNEQFF
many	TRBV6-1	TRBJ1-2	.	TGTGCCAGCAGCGGCTCGGACGCAAGCTATGGCTACACCTTC	CASSGSDASYGYTF
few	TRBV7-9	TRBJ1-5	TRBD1	TGTGCCAGCAGCTTAGGCTGGACAGGGGATCAGCCCCAGCATTTT	CASSLGWTGDQPQHF
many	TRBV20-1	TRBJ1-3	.	TGCAGTGCTAGGGTTAGGGCCCACTCTGGAAACACCATATATTTT	CSARVRAHSGNTIYF
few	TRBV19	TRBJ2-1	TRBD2	TGTGCCAGTAGTATAAAACTAGCGGGAAACAATGAGCAGTTCTTC	CASSIKLAGNNEQFF
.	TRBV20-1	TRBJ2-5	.	TGCAGTGCTAGCCCCCCCGGATGGGAGACCCAGTACTTC	CSASPPGWETQYF
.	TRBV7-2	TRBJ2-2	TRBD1	TGTGCCAGCAGCTCATTCGGGACAGGCCGGAACACCGGGGAGCTGTTTTTT	CASSSFGTGRNTGELFF
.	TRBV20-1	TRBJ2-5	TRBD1	TGCAGTGCTAGTACACACCGGGACAGCCAAGAGACCCAGTACTTC	CSASTHRDSQETQYF
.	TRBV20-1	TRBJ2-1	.	TGCAGTGCTAGAGAAAAGGGGCCCACCCGGATCGAGTTCTTC	CSAREKGPTRIEFF
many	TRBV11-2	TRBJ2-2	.	TGTGCCAGCAGCTCGGAGGAGGTCTACACCGGGGAGCTGTTTTTT	CASSSEEVYTGELFF
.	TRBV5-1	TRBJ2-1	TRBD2	TGCGCCAGCAGGGCGGGAGGGCAGCTCAATGAGCAGTTCTTC	CASRAGGQLNEQFF
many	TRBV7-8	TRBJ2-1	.	TGTGCCAGCAGCTCATGGACAGGGAGGGATGAGCAGTTCTTC	CASSSWTGRDEQFF
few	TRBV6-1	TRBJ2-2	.	TGTGCCGGGACCACAGGGTACACCGGGGAGCTGTTTTTT	CAGTTGYTGELFF
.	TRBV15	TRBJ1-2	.	TGTGCCACCAGCAGAGATCGAGGGGGGGCTAACTATGGCTACACCTTC	CATSRDRGGANYGYTF
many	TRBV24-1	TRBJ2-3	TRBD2	TGTGCCACCAGTGTAGCGGGAGGCACAGATACGCAGTATTTT	CATSVAGGTDTQYF
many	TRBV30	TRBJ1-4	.	TGTGCCTGGAGTCGAGCAGGTGGTGAAAAACTGTTTTTT	CAWSRAGGEKLFF
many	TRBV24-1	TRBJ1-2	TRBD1	TGTGCCACCAGTGATCGGGACAGGACTAACTATGGCTACACCTTC	CATSDRDRTNYGYTF
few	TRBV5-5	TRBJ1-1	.	TGTGCCAGCAGCTTGGGGGGATGGGACACTGAAGCTTTCTTT	CASSLGGWDTEAFF
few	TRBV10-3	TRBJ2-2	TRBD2	TGTGCCATCAGGGGACTAGCGGGAGGGCCGCTCGACACCGGGGAGCTGTTTTTT	CAIRGLAGGPLDTGELFF
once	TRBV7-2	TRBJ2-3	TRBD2	TGTGCCAGCAGATTGACGACTAGCGGCCTCACAGATACGCAGTATTTT	CASRLTTSGLTDTQYF
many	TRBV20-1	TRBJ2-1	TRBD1	TGCAGTGCTAGAGATACCGGGACAGGGGGTAAAAGTGTTCTCGAATTCTCTTACAATGAGCAGTTCTTC	CSARDTGTGGKSVLEFSYNEQFF
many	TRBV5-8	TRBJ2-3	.	TGTGCCAGCAGCCGGCCCGACAGCACAGATACGCAGTATTTT	CASSRPDSTDTQYF
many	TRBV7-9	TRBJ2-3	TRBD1	TGTGCCAGCAGCATCGGGACAGGGTTGAACTCCGATACGCAGTATTTT	CASSIGTGLNSDTQYF
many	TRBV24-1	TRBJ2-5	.	TGTGCCACCAAGGACAACGTAGAGACCCAGTACTTC	CATKDNVETQYF
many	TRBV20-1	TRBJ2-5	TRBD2	TGCAGTGCTAGAACCGGGGGGGCTTGGGAGACCCAGTACTTC	CSARTGGAWETQYF
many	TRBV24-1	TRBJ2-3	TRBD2	TGTGCCACCAGTGATTTACCCCTTTTCGCGGGGGGCACAGATACGCAGTATTTT	CATSDLPLFAGGTDTQYF
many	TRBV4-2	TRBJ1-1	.	TGTGCCAGCAGCCAAGTCGAAAGGGTCGCTGAAGCTTTCTTT	CASSQVERVAEAFF
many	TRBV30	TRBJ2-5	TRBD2	TGTGCCTGGATCCCGGGGGGACAAGAGACCCAGTACTTC	CAWIPGGQETQYF
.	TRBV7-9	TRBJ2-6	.	TGTGCCAGCAGTTCCGACAGCCACTCTGGGGCCAACGTCCTGACTTTC	CASSSDSHSGANVLTF
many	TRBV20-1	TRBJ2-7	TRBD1	TGCAGTGCAGGACAGGGGGCTTCTGACGAGCAGTACTTC	CSAGQGASDEQYF
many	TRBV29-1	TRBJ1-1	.	TGCAGCACATCCCGACAGTGGGCGGACACTGAAGCTTTCTTT	CSTSRQWADTEAFF
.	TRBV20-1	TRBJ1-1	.	TGCAGTGCTAGAGCCCTGTTTGGAAACACTGAAGCTTTCTTT	CSARALFGNTEAFF
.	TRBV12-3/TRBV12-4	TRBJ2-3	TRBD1	TGTGCCAGCAGCCGCCCAGAGACAGGGAGCACAGATACGCAGTATTTT	CASSRPETGSTDTQYF
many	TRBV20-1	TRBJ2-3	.	TGCAGTGCTAGAGATGGAATAGCATATAGCACAGATACGCAGTATTTT	CSARDGIAYSTDTQYF
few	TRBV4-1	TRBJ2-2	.	TGCGCCAGCAGCCAAGTTGCCTTGGACAGTACGAACACCGGGGAGCTGTTTTTT	CASSQVALDSTNTGELFF
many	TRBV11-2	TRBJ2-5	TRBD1	TGTGCCAGCAGCTTAGTTACAGGGGGCACAGAGACCCAGTACTTC	CASSLVTGGTETQYF
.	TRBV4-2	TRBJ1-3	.	TGTGCCAGCAGCGACGAACACCTTGGAAGCTCTGGAAACACCATATATTTT	CASSDEHLGSSGNTIYF
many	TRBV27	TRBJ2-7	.	TGTGCCAGCGCCCCGGCAGGGCACTACGAGCAGTACTTC	CASAPAGHYEQYF
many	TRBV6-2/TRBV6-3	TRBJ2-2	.	TGTGCCAGCGGCAACACCGGGGAGCTGTTTTTT	CASGNTGELFF
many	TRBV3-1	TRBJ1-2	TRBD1	TGTGCCAGCAGCGAAGTGGTTCCGGGACAGGACTATGGCTACACCTTC	CASSEVVPGQDYGYTF
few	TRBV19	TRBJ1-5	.	TGTGCCAGTAGTCCCCCTTTGGGTGTCTCGAGCAATCAGCCCCAGCATTTT	CASSPPLGVSSNQPQHF
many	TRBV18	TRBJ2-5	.	TGTGCCAGCTCCCTCGGGCTCAAAGAGACCCAGTACTTC	CASSLGLKETQYF
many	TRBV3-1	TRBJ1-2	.	TGTGCCAGCAGCCAAGACTATATGTACAGGGATGGCTACACCTTC	CASSQDYMYRDGYTF